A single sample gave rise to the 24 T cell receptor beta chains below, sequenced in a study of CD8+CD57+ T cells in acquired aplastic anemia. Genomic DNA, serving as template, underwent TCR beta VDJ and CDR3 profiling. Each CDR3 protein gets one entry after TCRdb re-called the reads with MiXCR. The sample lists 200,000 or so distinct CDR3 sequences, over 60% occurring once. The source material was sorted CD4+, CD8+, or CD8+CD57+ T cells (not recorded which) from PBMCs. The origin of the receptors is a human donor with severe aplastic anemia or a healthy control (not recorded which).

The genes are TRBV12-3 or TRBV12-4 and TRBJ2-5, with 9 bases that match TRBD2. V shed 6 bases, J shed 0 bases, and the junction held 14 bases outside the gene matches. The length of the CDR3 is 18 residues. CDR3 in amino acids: CASSITLAGQSYQETQYF. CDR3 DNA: TGTGCCAGCAGCATTACTCTAGCGGGACAGTCGTACCAAGAGACCCAGTACTTC.

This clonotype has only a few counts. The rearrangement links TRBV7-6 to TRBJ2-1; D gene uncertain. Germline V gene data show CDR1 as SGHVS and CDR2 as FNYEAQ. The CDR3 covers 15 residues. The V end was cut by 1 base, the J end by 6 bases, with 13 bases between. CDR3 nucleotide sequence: TGTGCCAGCAGCTTAGAACCGCCATCCCTCAATGAGCAGTTCTTC. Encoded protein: CASSLEPPSLNEQFF.

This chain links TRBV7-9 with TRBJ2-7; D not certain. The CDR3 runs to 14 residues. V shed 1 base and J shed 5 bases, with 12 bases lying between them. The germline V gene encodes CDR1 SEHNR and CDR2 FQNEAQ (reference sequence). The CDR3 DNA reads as TGTGCCAGCAGCTTAGGTGGGAATGCAAACGAGCAGTACTTC. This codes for CASSLGGNANEQYF.

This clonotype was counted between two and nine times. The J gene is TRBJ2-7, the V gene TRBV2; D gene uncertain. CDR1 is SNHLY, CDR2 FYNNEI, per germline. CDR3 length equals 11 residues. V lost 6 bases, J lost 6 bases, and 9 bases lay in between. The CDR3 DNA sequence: TGTGCCAGCAGAGCTAGGGCCGAGCAGTACTTC. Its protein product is CASRARAEQYF.

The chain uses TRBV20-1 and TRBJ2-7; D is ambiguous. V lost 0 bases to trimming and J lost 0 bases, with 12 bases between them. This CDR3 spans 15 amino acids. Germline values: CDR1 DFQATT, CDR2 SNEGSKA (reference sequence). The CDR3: CSARDPAKNSYEQYF. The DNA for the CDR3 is TGCAGTGCTAGAGATCCAGCGAAGAACTCCTACGAGCAGTACTTC.

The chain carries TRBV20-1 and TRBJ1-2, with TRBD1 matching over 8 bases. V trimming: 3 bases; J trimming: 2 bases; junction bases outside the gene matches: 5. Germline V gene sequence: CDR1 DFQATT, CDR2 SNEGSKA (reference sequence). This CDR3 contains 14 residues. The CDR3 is CSASLTGDNYGYTF. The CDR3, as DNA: TGCAGTGCTAGCCTGACAGGGGACAACTATGGCTACACCTTC.

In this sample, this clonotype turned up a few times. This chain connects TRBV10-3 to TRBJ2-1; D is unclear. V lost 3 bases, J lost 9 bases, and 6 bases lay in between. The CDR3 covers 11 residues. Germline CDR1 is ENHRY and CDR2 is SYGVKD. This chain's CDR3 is CAISDRAEQFF. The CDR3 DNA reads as TGTGCCATCAGTGATCGCGCTGAGCAGTTCTTC.

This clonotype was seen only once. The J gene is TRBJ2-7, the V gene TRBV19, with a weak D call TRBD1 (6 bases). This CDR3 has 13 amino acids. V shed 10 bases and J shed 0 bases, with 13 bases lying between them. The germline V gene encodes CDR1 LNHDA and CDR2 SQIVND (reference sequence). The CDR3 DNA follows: TGTGCCACTACAGGGCGCCCCTCCTACGAGCAGTACTTC. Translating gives CATTGRPSYEQYF.

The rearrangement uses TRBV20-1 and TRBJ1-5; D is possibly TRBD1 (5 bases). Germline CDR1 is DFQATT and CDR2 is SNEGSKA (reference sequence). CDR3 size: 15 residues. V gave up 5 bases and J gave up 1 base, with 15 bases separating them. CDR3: CSAFPGPGSNQPQHF. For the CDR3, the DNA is TGCAGTGCTTTTCCGGGGCCTGGGAGCAATCAGCCCCAGCATTTT.

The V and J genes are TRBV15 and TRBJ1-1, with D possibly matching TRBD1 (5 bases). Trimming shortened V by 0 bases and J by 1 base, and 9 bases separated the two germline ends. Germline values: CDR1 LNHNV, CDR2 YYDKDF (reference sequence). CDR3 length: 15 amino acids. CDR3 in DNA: TGTGCCACCAGCAGAGACCAAGGGACGAACACTGAAGCTTTCTTT. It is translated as CATSRDQGTNTEAFF.

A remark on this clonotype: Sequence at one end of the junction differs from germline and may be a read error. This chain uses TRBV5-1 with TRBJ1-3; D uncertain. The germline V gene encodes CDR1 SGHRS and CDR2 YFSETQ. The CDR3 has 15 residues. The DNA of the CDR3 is TGCGCCCGCAGCTTGGCAGGAGGGCATGGAAACACCATATATTTT. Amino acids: CARSLAGGHGNTIYF.

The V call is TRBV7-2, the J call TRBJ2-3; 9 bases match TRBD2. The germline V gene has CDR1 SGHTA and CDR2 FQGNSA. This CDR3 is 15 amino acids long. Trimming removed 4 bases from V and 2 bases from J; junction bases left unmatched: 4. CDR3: CASSSSGGTTDTQYF. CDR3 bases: TGTGCCAGCAGCTCGAGCGGGGGGACCACAGATACGCAGTATTTT.

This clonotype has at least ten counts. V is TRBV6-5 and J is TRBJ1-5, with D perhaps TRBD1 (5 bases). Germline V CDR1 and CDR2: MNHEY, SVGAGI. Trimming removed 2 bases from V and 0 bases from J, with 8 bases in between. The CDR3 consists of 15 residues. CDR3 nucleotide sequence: TGTGCCAGCAGTTACGGGGCATATAGCAATCAGCCCCAGCATTTT. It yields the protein CASSYGAYSNQPQHF.

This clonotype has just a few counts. CDR3 DNA: TGTGCCAGCAGGACCCGGGACACCTCTGGGGCCAACGTCCTGACTTTC. It codes for CASRTRDTSGANVLTF. The genes are TRBV2 and TRBJ2-6, with a tentative D call TRBD1 (6 bases). CDR3 length: 16 residues. With 6 bases removed from V and 0 bases from J, the gap between germline ends came to 12 bases. Germline lookup yields CDR1 SNHLY and CDR2 FYNNEI. Looking up the rest from reference TRBV2 and TRBJ2-6 gives the full variable domain: EPEVTQTPSHQVTQMGQEVILRCVPISNHLYFYWYRQILGQKVEFLVSFYNNEISEKSEIFDDQFSVERPDGSNFTLKIRSTKLEDSAMYFCASRTRDTSGANVLTFGAGSRLTVL.

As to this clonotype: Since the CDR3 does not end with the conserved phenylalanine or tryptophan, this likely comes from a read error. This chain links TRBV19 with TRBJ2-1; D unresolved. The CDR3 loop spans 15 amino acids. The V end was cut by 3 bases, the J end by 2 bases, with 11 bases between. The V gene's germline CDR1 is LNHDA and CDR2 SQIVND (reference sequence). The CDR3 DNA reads TGTGCCAGTAGTATTGTGTTTACGCCCTACAATGAGCAGTTCTCC. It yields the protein CASSIVFTPYNEQFS.

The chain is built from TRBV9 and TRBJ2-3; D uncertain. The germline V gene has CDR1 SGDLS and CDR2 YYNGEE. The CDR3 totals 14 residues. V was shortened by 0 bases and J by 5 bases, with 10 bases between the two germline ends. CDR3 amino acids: CASSVALFRDTQYF. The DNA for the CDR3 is TGTGCCAGCAGCGTAGCCCTCTTCAGAGATACGCAGTATTTT.

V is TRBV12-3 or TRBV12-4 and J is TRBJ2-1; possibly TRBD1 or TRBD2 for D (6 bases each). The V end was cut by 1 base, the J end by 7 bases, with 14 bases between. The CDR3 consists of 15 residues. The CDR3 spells CASSLGPGARNEQFF. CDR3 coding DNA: TGTGCCAGCAGTTTAGGCCCGGGGGCGCGGAATGAGCAGTTCTTC.

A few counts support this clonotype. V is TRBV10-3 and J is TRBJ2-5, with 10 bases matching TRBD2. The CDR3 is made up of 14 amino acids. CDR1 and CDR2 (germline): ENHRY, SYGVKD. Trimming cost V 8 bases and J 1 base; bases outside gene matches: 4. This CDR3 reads CAIGASGGQETQYF. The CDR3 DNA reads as TGTGCCATCGGGGCTAGCGGGGGCCAAGAGACCCAGTACTTC.

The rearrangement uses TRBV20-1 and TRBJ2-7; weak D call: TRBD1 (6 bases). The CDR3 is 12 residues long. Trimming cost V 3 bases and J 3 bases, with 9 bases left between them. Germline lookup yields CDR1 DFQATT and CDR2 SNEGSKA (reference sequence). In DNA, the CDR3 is TGCAGTGCTAGGGACAGAGTCTACGAGCAGTACTTC. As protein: CSARDRVYEQYF.

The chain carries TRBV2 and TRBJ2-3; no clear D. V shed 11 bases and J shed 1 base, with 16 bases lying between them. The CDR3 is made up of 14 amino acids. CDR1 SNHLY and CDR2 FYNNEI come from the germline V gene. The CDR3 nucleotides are TGTGCCTGCACCCCCGGCCGGGGCACAGATACGCAGTATTTT. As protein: CACTPGRGTDTQYF. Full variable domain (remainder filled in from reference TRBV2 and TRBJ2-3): EPEVTQTPSHQVTQMGQEVILRCVPISNHLYFYWYRQILGQKVEFLVSFYNNEISEKSEIFDDQFSVERPDGSNFTLKIRSTKLEDSAMYFCACTPGRGTDTQYFGPGTRLTVL.

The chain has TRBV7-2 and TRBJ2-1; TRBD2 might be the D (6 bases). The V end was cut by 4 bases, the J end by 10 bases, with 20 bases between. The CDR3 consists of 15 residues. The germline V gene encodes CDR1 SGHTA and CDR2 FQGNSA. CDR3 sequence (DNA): TGTGCCAGCAGCTCCCGGGCAGCGCTTCGGGGGGAGCAGTTCTTC. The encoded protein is CASSSRAALRGEQFF. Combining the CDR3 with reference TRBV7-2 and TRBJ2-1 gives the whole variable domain GAGVSQSPSNKVTEKGKDVELRCDPISGHTALYWYRQSLGQGLEFLIYFQGNSAPDKSGLPSDRFSAERTGGSVSTLTIQRTQQEDSAVYLCASSSRAALRGEQFFGPGTRLTVL.

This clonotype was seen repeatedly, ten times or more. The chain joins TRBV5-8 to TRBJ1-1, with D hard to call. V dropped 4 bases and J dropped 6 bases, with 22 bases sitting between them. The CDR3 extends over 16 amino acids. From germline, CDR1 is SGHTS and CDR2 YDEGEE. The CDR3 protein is CASSRQEGGQVAEAFF. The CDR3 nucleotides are TGTGCCAGCAGCCGTCAGGAAGGCGGGCAGGTCGCTGAAGCTTTCTTT.

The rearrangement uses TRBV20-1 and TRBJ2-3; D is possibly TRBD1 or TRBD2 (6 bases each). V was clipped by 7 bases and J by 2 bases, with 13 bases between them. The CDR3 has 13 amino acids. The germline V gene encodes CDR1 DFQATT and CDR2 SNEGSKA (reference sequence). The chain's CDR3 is CSVRGRNTDTQYF. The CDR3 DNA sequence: TGCAGTGTCCGGGGGCGAAACACAGATACGCAGTATTTT.

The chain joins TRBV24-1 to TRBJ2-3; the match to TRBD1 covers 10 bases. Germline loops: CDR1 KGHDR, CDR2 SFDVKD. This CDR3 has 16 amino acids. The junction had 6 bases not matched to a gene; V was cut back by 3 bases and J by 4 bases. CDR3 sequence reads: CATSDADRGGADTQYF. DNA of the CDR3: TGTGCCACCAGTGATGCGGACAGGGGGGGTGCAGATACGCAGTATTTT.